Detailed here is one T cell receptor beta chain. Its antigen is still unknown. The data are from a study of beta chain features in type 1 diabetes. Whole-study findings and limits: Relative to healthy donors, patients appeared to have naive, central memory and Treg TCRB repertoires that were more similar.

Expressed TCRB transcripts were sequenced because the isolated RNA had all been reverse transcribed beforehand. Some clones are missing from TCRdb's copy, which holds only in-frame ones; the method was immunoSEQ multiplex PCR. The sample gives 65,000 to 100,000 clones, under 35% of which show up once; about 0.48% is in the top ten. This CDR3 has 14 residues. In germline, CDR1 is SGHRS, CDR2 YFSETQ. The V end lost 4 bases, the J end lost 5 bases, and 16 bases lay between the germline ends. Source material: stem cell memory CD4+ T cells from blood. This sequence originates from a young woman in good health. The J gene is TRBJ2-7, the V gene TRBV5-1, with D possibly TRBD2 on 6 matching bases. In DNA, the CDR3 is TGCGCCAGCAGCGGCGGGGTACGCCCCGACGAGCAGTACTTC. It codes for CASSGGVRPDEQYF.